This is a list of T cell receptor beta chains from one sample in a study of T cell responses to AZD1222 COVID-19 vaccine. Assay: immunoSEQ multiplex PCR; the TCRdb copy retains only in-frame clones and omits some. This sample has 150,000 to 200,000 clones; more than 75% occur once, and the top ten carry about 25%. The sample here was peripheral blood, taken 28 days after the second AZD1222 dose. The receptors stem from an adult who received the AZD1222 COVID-19 vaccine. Each CDR3 is given with its conserved first and last residue. Not every row has a clone size; where given, it reads once, few, many or a size class.

TRBJ2-2	-	TRBV4-3	CASSQKTGWTGELFF
TRBJ2-1	-	TRBV6-2/TRBV6-3	CASSDGLAGGGEQFF
TRBJ2-3	-	TRBV5-6	CASSSGTGRVGDTQYF
TRBJ1-5	once	TRBV24-1	CATSGTGSNQPQHF
TRBJ2-1	-	TRBV9	CASSVAPMIGNEQFF
TRBJ1-4	-	TRBV5-1	CASSLRQGEKLFF
TRBJ1-2	-	TRBV5-5	CASSLEVFTDYGYTF
TRBJ1-1	-	TRBV18	CASSPETGGTGAFF
TRBJ2-7	-	TRBV4-1	CASSQDSGTGSYEQYF
TRBJ2-7	-	TRBV23-1	CASSQSLTGGEQYF
TRBJ1-6	-	TRBV4-3	CASSQEAAAGASPLHF
TRBJ2-7	-	TRBV7-3	CASSLLVGGRYEQYF
TRBJ2-1	few	TRBV28	CASSLVGGPDEQFF
TRBJ1-1	-	TRBV7-2	CASSLVWGTEAFF
TRBJ2-2	few	TRBV7-3	CASSSVRSDRTGELFF
TRBJ2-3	few	TRBV27	CASSPALHRGDTQYF
TRBJ1-1	-	TRBV29-1	CSGQSGTEAFF
TRBJ2-1	-	TRBV6-5	CASRPTGTAGFF
TRBJ2-1	-	TRBV25-1	CASSERNEQFF
TRBJ2-3	few	TRBV7-2	CASSPRMGQGRTDTQYF
TRBJ1-4	-	TRBV5-4	CASSFQGVEKLFF
TRBJ2-7	-	TRBV6-5	CASKRGDYEQYF
TRBJ1-5	-	TRBV5-5	CASSLVGTNTGPQHF
TRBJ2-7	once	TRBV30	CAWSVRREEQYF
TRBJ1-2	-	TRBV27	CASSRNPQNYGYTF
TRBJ2-1	-	TRBV5-1	CASSTGLADYNEQFF
TRBJ1-3	-	TRBV5-5	CASSLGQGGSGNTIYF
TRBJ2-1	-	TRBV30	CACPGPTYNEQFF
TRBJ2-5	-	TRBV28	CASSLPGQGGQTQYF
TRBJ1-2	once	TRBV28	CASSLPASGYGYTF
TRBJ1-4	-	TRBV7-3	CASSARGGGNEKLFF
TRBJ2-7	-	TRBV30	CAWSVRDEQYF
TRBJ2-1	-	TRBV5-4	CASSLSGGPAFEQFF
TRBJ2-7	once	TRBV4-3	CASSQGNGLAGGVGEQYF
TRBJ2-7	-	TRBV6-2/TRBV6-3	CASSLAGDYEQYF
TRBJ2-1	-	TRBV6-5	CASSWEGEQFF
TRBJ2-3	-	TRBV3-1/TRBV3-2	CASSQVLGTSGSETDTQYF
TRBJ2-6	-	TRBV10-1	CASSEEGAGEIGANVLTF
TRBJ2-1	-	TRBV28	CASSLGGRAKGEQFF
TRBJ1-2	-	TRBV6-5	CASSLQDREGGYTF
TRBJ2-7	once	TRBV4-1	CASSQASSGSPHEQYF
TRBJ1-5	-	TRBV30	CAWSVQEGQPQHF
TRBJ2-7	once	TRBV7-2	CASSGGTPYEQYF
TRBJ2-2	-	TRBV3-1/TRBV3-2	CASSPRPSGGNTGELFF
TRBJ1-3	-	TRBV7-2	CASSFTTGAGNTIYF
TRBJ2-1	once	TRBV11-2	CASSLSSGRAGEQFF
TRBJ1-1	-	TRBV18	CASSPTTGGGIEAFF
TRBJ2-1	-	TRBV24-1	CATSDPGQGIRADEQFF
TRBJ2-1	-	TRBV18	CASSSKAGSSVVYEQFF
TRBJ2-2	-	TRBV7-8	CASSPPGQVTGELFF
TRBJ1-2	-	TRBV5-5	CASSLRAGLSTDGYTF
TRBJ2-5	once	TRBV29-1	CSVGGGQETQYF
TRBJ1-5	-	TRBV19	CASSGEGLPNQPQHF
TRBJ2-5	-	TRBV29-1	CSVGTDQETQYF
TRBJ2-2	-	TRBV28	CASSLGGTNTGELFF
TRBJ1-5	-	TRBV21-1	CASSGRVYSNQPQHF
TRBJ2-3	-	TRBV7-2	CASSKGDTYIDTQYF
TRBJ1-1	-	TRBV3-1/TRBV3-2	CASSQDLGKGTAFF
TRBJ2-3	-	TRBV2	CASSDDRGLTDTQYF
TRBJ2-1	-	TRBV2	CASLVRGKRAYNEQFF